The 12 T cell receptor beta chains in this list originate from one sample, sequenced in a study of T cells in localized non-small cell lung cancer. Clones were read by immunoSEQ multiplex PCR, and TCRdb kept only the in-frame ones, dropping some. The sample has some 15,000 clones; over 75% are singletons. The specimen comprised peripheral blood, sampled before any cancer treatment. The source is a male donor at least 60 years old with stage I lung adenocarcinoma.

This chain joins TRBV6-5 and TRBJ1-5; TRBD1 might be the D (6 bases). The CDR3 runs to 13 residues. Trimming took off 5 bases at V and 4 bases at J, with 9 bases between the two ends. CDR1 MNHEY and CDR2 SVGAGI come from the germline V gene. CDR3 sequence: CASSPDRNQPQHF. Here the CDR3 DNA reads TGTGCCAGCAGTCCGGACAGAAATCAGCCCCAGCATTTT.

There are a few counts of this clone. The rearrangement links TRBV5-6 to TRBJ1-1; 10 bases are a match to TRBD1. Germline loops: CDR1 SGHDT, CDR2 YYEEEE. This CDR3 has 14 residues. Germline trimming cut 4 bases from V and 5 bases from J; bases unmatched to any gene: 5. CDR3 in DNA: TGTGCCAGCAGCGCGACAGGGGGCGATACTGAAGCTTTCTTT. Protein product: CASSATGGDTEAFF.

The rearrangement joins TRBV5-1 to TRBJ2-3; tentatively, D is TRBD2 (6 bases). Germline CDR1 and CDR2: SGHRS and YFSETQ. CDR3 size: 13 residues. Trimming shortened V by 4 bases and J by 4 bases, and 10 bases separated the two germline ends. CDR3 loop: CASSVEGSDTQYF. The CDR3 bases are TGCGCCAGCAGCGTGGAGGGGTCAGATACGCAGTATTTT.

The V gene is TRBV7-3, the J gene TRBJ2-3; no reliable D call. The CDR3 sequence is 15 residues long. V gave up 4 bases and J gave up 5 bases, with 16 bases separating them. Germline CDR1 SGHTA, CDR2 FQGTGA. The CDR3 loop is CASSSRTGGIDTQYF. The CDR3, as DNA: TGTGCCAGCAGCTCTAGGACGGGTGGGATAGATACGCAGTATTTT.

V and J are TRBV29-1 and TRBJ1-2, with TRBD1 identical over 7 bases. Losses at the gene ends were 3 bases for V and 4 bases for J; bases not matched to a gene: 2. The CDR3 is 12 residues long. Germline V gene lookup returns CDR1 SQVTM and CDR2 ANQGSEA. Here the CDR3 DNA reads TGCAGCGTTGATCAGGGGGGCTATGGCTACACCTTC. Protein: CSVDQGGYGYTF.

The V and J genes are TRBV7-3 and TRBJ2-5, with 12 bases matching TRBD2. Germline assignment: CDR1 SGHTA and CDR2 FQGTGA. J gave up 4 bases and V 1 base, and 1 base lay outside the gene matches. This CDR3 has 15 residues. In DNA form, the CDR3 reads TGTGCCAGCAGCTTAAGGGGACTAGCGGGAGAGACCCAGTACTTC. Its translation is CASSLRGLAGETQYF.

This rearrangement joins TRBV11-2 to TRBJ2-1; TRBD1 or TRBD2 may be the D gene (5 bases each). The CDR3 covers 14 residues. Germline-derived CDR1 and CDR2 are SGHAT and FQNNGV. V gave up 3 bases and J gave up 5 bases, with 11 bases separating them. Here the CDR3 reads CASSFLRDDNEQFF. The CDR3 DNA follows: TGTGCCAGCAGCTTCCTCCGGGACGACAATGAGCAGTTCTTC.

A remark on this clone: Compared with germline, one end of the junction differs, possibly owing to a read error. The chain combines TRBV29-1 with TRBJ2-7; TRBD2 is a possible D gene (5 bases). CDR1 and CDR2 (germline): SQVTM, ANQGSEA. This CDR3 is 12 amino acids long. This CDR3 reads CSVEGDYYEQYF. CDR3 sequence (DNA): TGCAGCGTAGAAGGAGACTACTACGAGCAGTACTTC.

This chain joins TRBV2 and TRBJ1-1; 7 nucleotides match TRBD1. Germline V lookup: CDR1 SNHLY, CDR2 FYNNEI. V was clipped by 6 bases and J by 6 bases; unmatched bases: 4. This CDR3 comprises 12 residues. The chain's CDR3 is CASRLQGPEAFF. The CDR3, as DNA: TGTGCCAGCAGGCTACAGGGGCCTGAAGCTTTCTTT.

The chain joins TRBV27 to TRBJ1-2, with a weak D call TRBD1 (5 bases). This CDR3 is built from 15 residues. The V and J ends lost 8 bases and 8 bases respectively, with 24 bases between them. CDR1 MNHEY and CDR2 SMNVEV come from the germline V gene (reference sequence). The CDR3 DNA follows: TGTGCCAGCGGCTCCGGGGCTCACGATCCGGGGGGCTACACCTTC. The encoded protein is CASGSGAHDPGGYTF.

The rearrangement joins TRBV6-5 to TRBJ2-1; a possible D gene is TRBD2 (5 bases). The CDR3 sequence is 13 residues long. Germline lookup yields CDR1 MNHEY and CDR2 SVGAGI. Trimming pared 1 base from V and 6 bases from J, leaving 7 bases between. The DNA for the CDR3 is TGTGCCAGCAGTTACTTAAGCGGCAATGAGCAGTTCTTC. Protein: CASSYLSGNEQFF.

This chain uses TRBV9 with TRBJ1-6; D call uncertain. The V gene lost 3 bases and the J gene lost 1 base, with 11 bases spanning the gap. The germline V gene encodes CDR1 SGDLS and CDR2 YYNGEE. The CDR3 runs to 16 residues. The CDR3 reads CASSDRAGSYNSPLHF. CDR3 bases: TGTGCCAGCAGCGATCGGGCGGGTTCCTATAATTCACCCCTCCACTTT.